Listed here are 17 T cell receptor beta chains from one sample, sequenced in a study of blood T cells in healthy people across ages. PCR was performed a second time for roughly 6 to 12 cycles using a sample-barcoded 5' primer and a J-beta primer mix. TCRdb redid the calling of the 5' RACE reads with MiXCR, one entry per CDR3 protein. Of under 2 million distinct CDR3 sequences detected, 30% to 40% appear once; the ten largest clones hold about 11%. Material: blood. The receptors shown here come from a woman aged 25 to 39 in good health.

This clonotype was seen ten or more times. The CDR3: CASTLRRSSYEQYF. The CDR3 region has the DNA TGTGCCAGCACCCTTCGTAGGAGCTCCTACGAGCAGTACTTC. V is TRBV12-3 or TRBV12-4 and J is TRBJ2-7; D unclear. This CDR3 has 14 amino acids. V was shortened by 7 bases and J by 0 bases, with 13 bases between the two germline ends.

For this clonotype: An end of the junction differs from the germline gene, which may be a read error. The DNA for the CDR3 is TGCAGTGCCAACGCCGGGTTAAGTGGCAATCGGCCCCAGCATTTT. Amino acid sequence: CSANAGLSGNRPQHF. This sequence joins TRBV20-1 and TRBJ1-5; unclear D gene. Germline values: CDR1 DFQATT, CDR2 SNEGSKA (reference sequence). This CDR3 is built from 15 residues.

This clonotype was seen a handful of times. The J gene is TRBJ2-7, the V gene TRBV9; TRBD2 aligns across 8 bases. V gave up 3 bases and J gave up 6 bases; unmatched junction bases: 8. The CDR3 has 14 residues. CDR1 is SGDLS and CDR2 is YYNGEE in the germline V gene. In DNA, the CDR3 is TGTGCCAGCAGCGCCGGACTAGCATCGACCGAGCAGTACTTC. It yields the protein CASSAGLASTEQYF.

This clonotype was seen only a few times. The rearrangement uses TRBV7-9 and TRBJ1-1; TRBD1 aligns across 8 bases. Germline assignment: CDR1 SEHNR and CDR2 FQNEAQ (reference sequence). Trimming removed 4 bases from V and 2 bases from J; junction bases left unmatched: 6. CDR3 length equals 15 residues. The CDR3 loop reads CASSSGQGSNTEAFF. CDR3 DNA: TGTGCCAGCAGCTCCGGACAGGGATCTAACACTGAAGCTTTCTTT.

This chain links TRBV20-1 with TRBJ2-7, with D tentatively TRBD1 (7 bases). CDR1 and CDR2 (germline): DFQATT, SNEGSKA (reference sequence). The V end lost 1 base, the J end lost 4 bases, and 14 bases lay between the germline ends. This CDR3 region has 14 residues. The CDR3 sequence: CSARGPTGRYEQYF. The CDR3 DNA sequence: TGCAGTGCTAGAGGCCCGACAGGGAGGTACGAGCAGTACTTC.

This clonotype was counted only a few times. This chain connects TRBV4-1 to TRBJ1-2; tentative D call: TRBD1 (5 bases). Looked up from germline, CDR1 is MGHRA and CDR2 is YSYEKL. The V end was cut by 1 base, the J end by 6 bases, with 12 bases between. The CDR3 covers 14 residues. CDR3 nucleotide sequence: TGCGCCAGCAGCCAAGTAGGGGACTCTAATGGCTACACCTTC. Amino acids: CASSQVGDSNGYTF.

Remarks on this clonotype: A clone one base away is much larger, so this may be a read error. The V gene is TRBV4-1, the J gene TRBJ2-1; no firm D call. The CDR3 contains 13 residues. Germline-derived CDR1 and CDR2 are MGHRA and YSYEKL. The V gene lost 0 bases and the J gene lost 6 bases, with 6 bases spanning the gap. CDR3 protein: CASSQEDCNEQFF. CDR3 sequence (DNA): TGCGCCAGCAGCCAAGAAGACTGCAATGAGCAGTTCTTC.

V and J are TRBV29-1 and TRBJ1-4, with a weak D call TRBD1 (6 bases). Germline assignment: CDR1 SQVTM and CDR2 ANQGSEA. The CDR3 is made up of 12 amino acids. V was shortened by 7 bases and J by 8 bases, with 14 bases between the two germline ends. CDR3 bases: TGCAGCGCTAGGACAGTGCGGGAAAAACTGTTTTTT. Translated: CSARTVREKLFF.

The rearrangement joins TRBV5-1 to TRBJ2-1, with 9 nucleotides matching TRBD1. Germline V gene sequence: CDR1 SGHRS, CDR2 YFSETQ. The length of the CDR3 is 16 residues. Trimming cost V 2 bases and J 0 bases; bases outside gene matches: 3. The CDR3 reads CASSFRGQGSYNEQFF. The CDR3 coding sequence is TGCGCCAGCAGCTTTAGGGGACAGGGCTCCTACAATGAGCAGTTCTTC.

This clonotype was observed a few times. This rearrangement joins TRBV6-6 to TRBJ2-7, with D unclear. The CDR3 consists of 16 residues. Germline V gene lookup returns CDR1 MNHNY and CDR2 SVGAGI (reference sequence). V gave up 0 bases and J gave up 0 bases, with 12 bases separating them. The CDR3 DNA reads as TGTGCCAGCAGTTACTCGACTCCAGGTAGCTCCTACGAGCAGTACTTC. Encoded protein: CASSYSTPGSSYEQYF.

This rearrangement joins TRBV20-1 to TRBJ1-2; TRBD1 is a possible D gene (5 bases). V was clipped by 6 bases and J by 8 bases, with 19 bases between them. The CDR3 runs to 13 residues. Germline V CDR1 and CDR2: DFQATT, SNEGSKA (reference sequence). CDR3 sequence (DNA): TGCAGTGCGACCCGGCAGGGCTCTCCGGGCTACACCTTC. Protein sequence: CSATRQGSPGYTF.

This clonotype turned up a few times. The gene calls are TRBV24-1 and TRBJ1-2, with a tentative D call TRBD1 (6 bases). Trimming took off 6 bases at V and 8 bases at J, with 21 bases between the two ends. Germline CDR1 reads KGHDR; CDR2 reads SFDVKD. The CDR3 covers 15 residues. The CDR3 region has the DNA TGTGCCACCAGTACTAAAGAGACAGGCCTCAGAGGCTACACCTTC. Protein product: CATSTKETGLRGYTF.

J is TRBJ2-5 and V is TRBV9; tentative D call: TRBD1 (6 bases). CDR1 is SGDLS and CDR2 is YYNGEE in the germline V gene. The CDR3 loop spans 16 amino acids. The ends were cut back, 0 bases at V and 1 base at J, with 13 bases in the middle. The CDR3 DNA reads as TGTGCCAGCAGCGTAGGCCCCAGGGGTGGCCAAGAGACCCAGTACTTC. The encoded protein is CASSVGPRGGQETQYF.

This sequence joins TRBV6-5 and TRBJ2-7, with 8 bases aligning to TRBD1. The J call may be incorrect, as the DNA end agrees better with TRBJ2-4. The CDR3 spans 14 residues. CDR1 and CDR2 from the germline V gene are MNHEY and SVGAGI. CDR3 region: CASSETDRANIQYF. The CDR3, as DNA: TGTGCCAGCAGTGAGACGGACAGGGCCAACATTCAGTACTTC.

V and J are TRBV4-2 and TRBJ2-1, with D possibly being TRBD1 or TRBD2 (6 bases each). Germline values: CDR1 LGHNA, CDR2 YNFKEQ. There are 15 residues in the CDR3. Deletions cut 0 bases from V and 4 bases from J, with 10 bases between. CDR3 sequence reads: CASSQEGGLYNEQFF. The CDR3 nucleotides read TGTGCCAGCAGCCAAGAAGGGGGGCTATACAATGAGCAGTTCTTC.

This clonotype has more than one count but fewer than ten. The DNA of the CDR3 is TGCAGTGCTAGAGGGACAGATTATAGCAATCAGCCCCAGCATTTT. It translates to CSARGTDYSNQPQHF. The chain has TRBV20-1 and TRBJ1-5; D possibly corresponds to TRBD1 (6 bases). CDR1 is DFQATT, CDR2 SNEGSKA, per germline (reference sequence). Trimming cost V 1 base and J 0 bases, with 10 bases left between them. The CDR3 runs to 15 residues.

This clonotype was detected only a few times. The gene calls are TRBV12-3 or TRBV12-4 and TRBJ1-2; D is perhaps TRBD1 (5 bases). The CDR3 totals 12 residues. The germline V and J ends were trimmed by 3 bases and 8 bases, with 10 bases remaining between them. For the CDR3, the DNA is TGTGCCAGCAGTTTTCAGGACACGGGCTACACCTTC. Amino acid sequence: CASSFQDTGYTF.